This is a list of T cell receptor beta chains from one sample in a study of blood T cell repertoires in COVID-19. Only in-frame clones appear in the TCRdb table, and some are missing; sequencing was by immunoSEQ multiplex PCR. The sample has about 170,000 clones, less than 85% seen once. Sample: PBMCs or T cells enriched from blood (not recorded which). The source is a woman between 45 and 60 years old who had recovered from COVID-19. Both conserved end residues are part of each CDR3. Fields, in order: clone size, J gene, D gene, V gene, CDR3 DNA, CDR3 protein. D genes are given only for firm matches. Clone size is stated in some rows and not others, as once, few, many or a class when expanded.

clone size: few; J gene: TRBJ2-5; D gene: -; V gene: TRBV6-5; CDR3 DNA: TGTGCCAGCGGCGCTAGTGGAGAGACCCAGTACTTC; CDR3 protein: CASGASGETQYF
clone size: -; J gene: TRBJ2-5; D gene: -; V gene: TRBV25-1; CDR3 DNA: TGTGCCAGCAGTGATCTGGGGGGTCGAGAGACCCAGTACTTC; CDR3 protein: CASSDLGGRETQYF
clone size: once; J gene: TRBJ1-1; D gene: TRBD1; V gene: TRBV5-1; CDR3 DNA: TGCGCCAGCAGCCGGACAGGTAACACTGAAGCTTTCTTT; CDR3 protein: CASSRTGNTEAFF
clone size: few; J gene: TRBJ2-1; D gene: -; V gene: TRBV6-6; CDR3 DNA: TGTGCCAGCAGTCGATACCCCCCGGGAAGCTCCTACAATGAGCAGTTCTTC; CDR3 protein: CASSRYPPGSSYNEQFF
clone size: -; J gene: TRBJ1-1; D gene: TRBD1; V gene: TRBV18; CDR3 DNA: TGTGCCAGCTCCAGGACAGGGAAGGACACTGAAGCTTTCTTT; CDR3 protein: CASSRTGKDTEAFF
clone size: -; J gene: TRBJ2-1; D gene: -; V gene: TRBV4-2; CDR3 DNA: TGTGCCAGCAGCCAAGATCAGGTGAACAATGAGCAGTTCTTC; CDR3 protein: CASSQDQVNNEQFF
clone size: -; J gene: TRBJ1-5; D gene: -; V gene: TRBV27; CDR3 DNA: TGTGCCAGCAGTTACAATAATCAGGGAACTCAGCCCCAGCATTTT; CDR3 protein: CASSYNNQGTQPQHF
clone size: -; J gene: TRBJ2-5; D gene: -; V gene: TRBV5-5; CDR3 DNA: TGTGCCAGCAGCTTCCCGGTTCAAGAGACCCAGTACTTC; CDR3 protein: CASSFPVQETQYF
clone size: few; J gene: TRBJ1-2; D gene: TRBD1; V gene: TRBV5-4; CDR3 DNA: TGTGCCAGCAGCCAACCGACAGGGGCTAACTATGGCTACACCTTC; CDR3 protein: CASSQPTGANYGYTF
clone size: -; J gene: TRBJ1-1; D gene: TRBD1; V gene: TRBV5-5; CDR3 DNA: TGTGCCAGCAGCTTGGTGGCAGGGGGCTTCACTGAAGCTTTCTTT; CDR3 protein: CASSLVAGGFTEAFF
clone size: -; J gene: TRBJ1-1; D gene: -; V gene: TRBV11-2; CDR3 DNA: TGTGCCAGCAACCCGGGGGTCGCGGGCACTGAAGCTTTCTTT; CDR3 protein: CASNPGVAGTEAFF
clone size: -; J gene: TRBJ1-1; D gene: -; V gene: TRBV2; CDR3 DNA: TGTGCCAGTTTCCACGAGGTGGGTGCTGAAGCTTTCTTT; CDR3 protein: CASFHEVGAEAFF
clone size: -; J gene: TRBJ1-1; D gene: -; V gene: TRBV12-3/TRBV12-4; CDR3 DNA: TGTGCCAGCAGTTTCCACTCTAGGACTGAAGCTTTCTTT; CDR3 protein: CASSFHSRTEAFF
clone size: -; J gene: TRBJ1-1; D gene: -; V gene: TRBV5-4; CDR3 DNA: TGTGCCAGCAGCACCCGACAGCAAAACACTGAAGCTTTCTTT; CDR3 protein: CASSTRQQNTEAFF
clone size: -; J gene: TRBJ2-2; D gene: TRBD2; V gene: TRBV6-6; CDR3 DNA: TGTGCCAGCAGTTCGCGGGAGGAGTTAACCGGGGAGCTGTTTTTT; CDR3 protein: CASSSREELTGELFF
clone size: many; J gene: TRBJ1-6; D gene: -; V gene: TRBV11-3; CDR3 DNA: TGTGCCAGCAGCTTAGAACAGGGTGGAAGCTCCTATAATTCACCCCTCCACTTT; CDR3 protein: CASSLEQGGSSYNSPLHF
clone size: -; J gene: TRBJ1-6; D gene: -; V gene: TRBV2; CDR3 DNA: TGTGCCAGCGGGGGACTGTCAAATTCACCCCTCCACTTT; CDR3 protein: CASGGLSNSPLHF
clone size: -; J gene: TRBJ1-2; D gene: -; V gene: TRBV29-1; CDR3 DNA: TGCAGCGCCGCGAGCGGGGGCGATGGCTACACCTTC; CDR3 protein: CSAASGGDGYTF
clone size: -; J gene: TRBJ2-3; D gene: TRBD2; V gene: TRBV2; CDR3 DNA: TGTGCCAGCAAGTGGGCGGGGGTCGGTGATACGCAGTATTTT; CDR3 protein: CASKWAGVGDTQYF
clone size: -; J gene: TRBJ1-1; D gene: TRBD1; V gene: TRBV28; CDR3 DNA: TGTGCCGTGACCCCAGGGGGCCCTGAAGCTTTCTTT; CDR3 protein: CAVTPGGPEAFF
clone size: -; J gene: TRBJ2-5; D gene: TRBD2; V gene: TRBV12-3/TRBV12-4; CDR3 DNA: TGTGCCAGCAGTTTTTGGGGGGGTGAGACCCAGTACTTC; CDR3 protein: CASSFWGGETQYF
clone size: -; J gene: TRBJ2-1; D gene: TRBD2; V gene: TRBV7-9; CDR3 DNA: TGTGCCAGCAGCTCGGGGGGGTTTGAGCAGTTCTTC; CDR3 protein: CASSSGGFEQFF
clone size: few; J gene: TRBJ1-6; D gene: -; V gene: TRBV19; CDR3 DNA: TGTGCCAGTAGTAGCCGGGAGAATTCACCCCTCCACTTT; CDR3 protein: CASSSRENSPLHF
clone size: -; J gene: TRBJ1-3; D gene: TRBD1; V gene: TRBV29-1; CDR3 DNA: TGCAGCGTTGGCTTAACAGGGGACTTAGGAAACACCATATATTTT; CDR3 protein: CSVGLTGDLGNTIYF
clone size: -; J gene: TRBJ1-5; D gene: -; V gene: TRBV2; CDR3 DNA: TGTGCCAGCAGAAGACAGTATAATCAGCCCCAGCATTTT; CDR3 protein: CASRRQYNQPQHF
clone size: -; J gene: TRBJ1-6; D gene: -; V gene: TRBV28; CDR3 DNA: TGTGCCAGCAGTCGACAGCGCCAGAGCTCCTATAATTCACCCCTCCACTTT; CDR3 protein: CASSRQRQSSYNSPLHF
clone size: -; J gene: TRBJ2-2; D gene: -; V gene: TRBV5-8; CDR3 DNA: TGTGCCAGCAGCTTGGACCGGAGACGGACCGGGGAGCTGTTTTTT; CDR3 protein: CASSLDRRRTGELFF
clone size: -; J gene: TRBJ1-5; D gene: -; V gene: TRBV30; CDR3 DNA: TGTGCCTGGAGTGCCCTGCGGGCCTCAACGGGGGGCAATCAGCCCCAGCATTTT; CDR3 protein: CAWSALRASTGGNQPQHF
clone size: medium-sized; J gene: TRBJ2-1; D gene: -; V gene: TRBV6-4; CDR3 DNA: TGTGCCAGCAGTGAGGACAGCTCCTACAATGAGCAGTTCTTC; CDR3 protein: CASSEDSSYNEQFF
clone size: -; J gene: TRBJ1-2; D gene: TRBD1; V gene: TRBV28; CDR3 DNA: TGTGCCACCCGCTCGGGGACAGCTGAAATTAACTATGGCTACACCTTC; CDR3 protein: CATRSGTAEINYGYTF
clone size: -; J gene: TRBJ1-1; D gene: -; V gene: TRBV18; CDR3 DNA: TGTGCCAGCTCACCGATGAAGCAGGGCCAGACCACTGAAGCTTTCTTT; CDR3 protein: CASSPMKQGQTTEAFF
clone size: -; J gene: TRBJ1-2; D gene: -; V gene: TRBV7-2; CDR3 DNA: TGTGCCAGCAGCTTAGGCGGCAGCGTATCTAACTATGGCTACACCTTC; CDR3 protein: CASSLGGSVSNYGYTF
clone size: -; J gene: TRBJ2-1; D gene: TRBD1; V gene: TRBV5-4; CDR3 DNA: TGTGCCAGCAGCCCAGGACAGGGAACTTTTAATGAGCAGTTCTTC; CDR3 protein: CASSPGQGTFNEQFF
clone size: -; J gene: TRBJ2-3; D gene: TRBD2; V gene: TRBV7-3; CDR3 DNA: TGTGCCAGCAGCCTACTAGCGGTCGCCACAGATACGCAGTATTTT; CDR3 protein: CASSLLAVATDTQYF
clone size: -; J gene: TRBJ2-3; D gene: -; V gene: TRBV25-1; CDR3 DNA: TGTGCCAGCAGCACCCCGGGACTTTCCACAGATACGCAGTATTTT; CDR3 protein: CASSTPGLSTDTQYF
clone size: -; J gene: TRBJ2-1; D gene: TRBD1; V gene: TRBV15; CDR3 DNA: TGTGCCACCAGCAGGCGGGGGACAGGGAGCCATGAGCAGTTCTTC; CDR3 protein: CATSRRGTGSHEQFF
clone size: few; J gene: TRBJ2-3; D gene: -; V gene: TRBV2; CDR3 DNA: TGTGCCAGCAGTGTCTCCCCAGATACGCAGTATTTT; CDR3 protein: CASSVSPDTQYF
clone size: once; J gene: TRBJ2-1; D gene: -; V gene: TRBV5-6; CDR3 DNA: TGTGCCAGCCGGGTATCCCCAATAGTATACAATGAGCAGTTCTTC; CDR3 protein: CASRVSPIVYNEQFF
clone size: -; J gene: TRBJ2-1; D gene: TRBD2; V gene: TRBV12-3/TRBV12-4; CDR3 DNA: TGTGCCAGCAGCGTAGCGGGGGGGCGGATTGCGTTCTTC; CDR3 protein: CASSVAGGRIAFF
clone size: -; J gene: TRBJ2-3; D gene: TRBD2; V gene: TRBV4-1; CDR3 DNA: TGCGCCAGCAGCCCATATGGCGGGGGGCCAGATACGCAGTATTTT; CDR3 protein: CASSPYGGGPDTQYF
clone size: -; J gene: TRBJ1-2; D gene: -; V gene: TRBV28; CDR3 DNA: TGTGCCAGCAGTTCGGCCGTCCAGGGGGGCTACACCTTC; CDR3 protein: CASSSAVQGGYTF
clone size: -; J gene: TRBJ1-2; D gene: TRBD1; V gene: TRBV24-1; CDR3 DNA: TGTGCCGTGAGGGGGACAGGGAGGGACTATGGCTACACCTTC; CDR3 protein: CAVRGTGRDYGYTF
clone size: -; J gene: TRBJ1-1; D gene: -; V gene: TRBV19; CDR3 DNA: TGTGCCAGTAGTCAAACAGGGAACACTGAAGCTTTCTTT; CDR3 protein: CASSQTGNTEAFF
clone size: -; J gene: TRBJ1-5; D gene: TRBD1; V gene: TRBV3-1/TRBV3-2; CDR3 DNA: TGTGCCAGCAGCCAAGGGACAGGGGCCAATCAGCCCCAGCATTTT; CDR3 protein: CASSQGTGANQPQHF
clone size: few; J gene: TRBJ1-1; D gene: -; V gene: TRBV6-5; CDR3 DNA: TGTGCCAGCAGTTACTCGGGTAATGCGGGGGTCACTGAAGCTTTCTTT; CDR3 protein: CASSYSGNAGVTEAFF
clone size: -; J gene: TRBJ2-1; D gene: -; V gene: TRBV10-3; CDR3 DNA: TGTGCCATCAGCGACCTCGCGGCGGTCGGCAATGAGCAGTTCTTC; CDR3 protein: CAISDLAAVGNEQFF
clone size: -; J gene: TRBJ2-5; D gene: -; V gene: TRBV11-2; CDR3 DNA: TGTGCCAGCAGCTTAGCGGACGGCCAGGGGGAGACCCAGTACTTC; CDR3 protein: CASSLADGQGETQYF
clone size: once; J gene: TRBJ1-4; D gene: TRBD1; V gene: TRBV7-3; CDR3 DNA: TGTGCCAGCAGCCAGACAGGGACTAATGAAAAACTGTTTTTT; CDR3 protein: CASSQTGTNEKLFF
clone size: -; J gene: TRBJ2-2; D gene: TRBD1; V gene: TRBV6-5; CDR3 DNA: TGTGCCAGCAGCCGACAGGGGGCCGGGGAGCTGTTTTTT; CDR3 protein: CASSRQGAGELFF
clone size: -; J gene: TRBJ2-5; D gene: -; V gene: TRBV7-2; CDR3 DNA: TGTGCCAGCAGTCCGGGTGGCTGGGAGACCCAGTACTTC; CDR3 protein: CASSPGGWETQYF
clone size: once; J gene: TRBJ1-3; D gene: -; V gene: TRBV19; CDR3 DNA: TGTGCCAGTAGTATAAAAGGGGCGGCGACTGGAAACACCATATATTTT; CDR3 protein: CASSIKGAATGNTIYF
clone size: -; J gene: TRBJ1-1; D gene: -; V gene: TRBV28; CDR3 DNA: TGTGCCAGCAGTCCATCTATGAGGACTGAAGCTTTCTTT; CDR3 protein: CASSPSMRTEAFF
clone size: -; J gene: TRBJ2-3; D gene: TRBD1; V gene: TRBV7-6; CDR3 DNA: TGTGCCAGCAGCTCGTCGACAGGGGCCACAGATACGCAGTATTTT; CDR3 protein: CASSSSTGATDTQYF
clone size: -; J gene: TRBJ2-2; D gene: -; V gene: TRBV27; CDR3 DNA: TGTGCCAGCAGTTTAAGGGGGATGGGCACCGGGGAGCTGTTTTTT; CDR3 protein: CASSLRGMGTGELFF
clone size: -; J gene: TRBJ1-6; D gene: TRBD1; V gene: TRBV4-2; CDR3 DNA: TGTGCCAGCAGCCAGGGGGACAGGGACAATTCACCCCTCCACTTT; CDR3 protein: CASSQGDRDNSPLHF
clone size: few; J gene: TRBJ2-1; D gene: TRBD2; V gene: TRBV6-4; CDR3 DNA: TGTGCCAGCAGTGCACAGACTAGCAGACGCGCTGGTGAGCAGTTCTTC; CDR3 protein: CASSAQTSRRAGEQFF
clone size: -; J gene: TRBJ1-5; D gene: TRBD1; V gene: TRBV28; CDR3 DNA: TGTGCCACCTCCCCGCCGGACAGGGTCCGGAATCAGCCCCAGCATTTT; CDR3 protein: CATSPPDRVRNQPQHF
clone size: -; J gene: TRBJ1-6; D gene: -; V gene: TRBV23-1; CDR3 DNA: TGCGCCAGCCCGAGGGGGTCCTATAATTCACCCCTCCACTTT; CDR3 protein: CASPRGSYNSPLHF